The T cell receptor (beta chain) under discussion was sequenced for a study of T cell responses to AZD1222 COVID-19 vaccine. Libraries were prepared by immunoSEQ multiplex PCR; TCRdb keeps only in-frame clonotypes and omits some of them. The repertoire includes roughly 200,000 clones, 85% to 95% of them detected once, and about 1% sits in the top ten. Overall study results and limits: An increase in Spike-specific TCR breadth and depth was observed after two AZD1222 doses. Just six or seven AZD1222 recipients tested seropositive at baseline. In a largely white British group with more females than males, clonal diversity was possibly underestimated. Sampling captured repertoires only after the peak T cell response.

The V gene lost 6 bases and the J gene lost 6 bases, with 11 bases spanning the gap. Germline V CDR1 and CDR2: MDHEN, SYDVKM. The CDR3 totals 12 residues. Comments on this clone: Its antigen is not identified.

This receptor was identified in an adult who received the MenACWY meningococcal vaccine as a control. Material: peripheral blood, obtained 28 days after the second dose of the MenACWY control vaccine. The chain carries TRBV28 and TRBJ1-1; D perhaps matches TRBD1 (5 bases). The CDR3 is CASSGGTSEAFF. CDR3 DNA: TGTGCCAGCAGCGGGGGGACGTCTGAAGCTTTCTTT.